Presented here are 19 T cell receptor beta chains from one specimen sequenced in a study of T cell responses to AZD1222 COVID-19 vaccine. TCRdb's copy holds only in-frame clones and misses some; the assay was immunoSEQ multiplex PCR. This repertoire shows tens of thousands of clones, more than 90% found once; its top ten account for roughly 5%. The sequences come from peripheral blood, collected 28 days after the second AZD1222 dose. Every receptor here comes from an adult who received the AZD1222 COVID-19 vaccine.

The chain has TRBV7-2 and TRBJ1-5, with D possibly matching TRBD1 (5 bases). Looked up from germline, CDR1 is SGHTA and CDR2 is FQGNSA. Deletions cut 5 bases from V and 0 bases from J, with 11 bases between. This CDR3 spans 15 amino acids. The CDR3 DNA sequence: TGTGCCAGCAGCCCCCGGGGGAGTAGCAATCAGCCCCAGCATTTT. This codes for CASSPRGSSNQPQHF.

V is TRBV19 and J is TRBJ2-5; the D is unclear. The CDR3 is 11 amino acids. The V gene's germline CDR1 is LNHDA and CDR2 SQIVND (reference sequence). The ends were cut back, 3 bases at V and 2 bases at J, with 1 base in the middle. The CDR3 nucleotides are TGTGCCAGTAGTATTCAAGAGACCCAGTACTTC. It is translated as CASSIQETQYF.

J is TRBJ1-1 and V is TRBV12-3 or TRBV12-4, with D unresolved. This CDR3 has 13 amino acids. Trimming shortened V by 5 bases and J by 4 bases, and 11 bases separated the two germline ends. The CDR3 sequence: CASSLLMTTEAFF. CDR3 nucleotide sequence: TGTGCCAGCAGTCTTCTCATGACCACTGAAGCTTTCTTT.

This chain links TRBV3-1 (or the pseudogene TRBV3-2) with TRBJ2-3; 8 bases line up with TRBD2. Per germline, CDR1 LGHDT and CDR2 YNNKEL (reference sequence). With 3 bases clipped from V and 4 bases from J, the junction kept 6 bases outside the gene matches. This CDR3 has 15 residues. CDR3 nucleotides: TGTGCCAGCAGCCAGGTAGCGGGAACGTCAGATACGCAGTATTTT. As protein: CASSQVAGTSDTQYF.

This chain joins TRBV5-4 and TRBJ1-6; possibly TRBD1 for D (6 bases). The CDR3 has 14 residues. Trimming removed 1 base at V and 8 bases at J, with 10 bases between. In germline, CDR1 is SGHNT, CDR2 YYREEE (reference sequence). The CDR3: CASSLSGAHSPLHF. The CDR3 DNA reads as TGTGCCAGCAGCTTGTCAGGGGCACATTCACCCCTCCACTTT.

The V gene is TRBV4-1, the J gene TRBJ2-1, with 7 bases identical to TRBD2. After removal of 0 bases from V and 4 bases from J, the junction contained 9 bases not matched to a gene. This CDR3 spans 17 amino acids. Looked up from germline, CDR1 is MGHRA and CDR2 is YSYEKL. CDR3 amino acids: CASSQEGAASGYNEQFF. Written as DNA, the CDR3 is TGCGCCAGCAGCCAAGAGGGTGCGGCTAGCGGATACAATGAGCAGTTCTTC.

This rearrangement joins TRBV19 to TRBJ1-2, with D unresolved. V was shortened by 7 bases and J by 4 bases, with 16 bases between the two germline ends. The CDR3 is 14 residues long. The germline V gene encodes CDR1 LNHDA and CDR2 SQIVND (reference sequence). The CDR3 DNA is TGTGCCAGTATCGACACCGCCCAGGTCTATGGCTACACCTTC. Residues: CASIDTAQVYGYTF.

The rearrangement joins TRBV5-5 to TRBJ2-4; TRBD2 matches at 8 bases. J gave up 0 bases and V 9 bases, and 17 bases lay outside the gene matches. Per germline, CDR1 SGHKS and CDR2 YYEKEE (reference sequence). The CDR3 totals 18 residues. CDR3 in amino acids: CATQPGVAGSLAKNIQYF. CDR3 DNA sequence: TGTGCCACCCAGCCTGGGGTAGCGGGATCGTTAGCCAAAAACATTCAGTACTTC.

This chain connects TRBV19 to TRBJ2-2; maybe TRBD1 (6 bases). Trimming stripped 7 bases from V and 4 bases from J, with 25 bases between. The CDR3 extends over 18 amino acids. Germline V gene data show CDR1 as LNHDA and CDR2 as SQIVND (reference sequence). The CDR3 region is CASTALPGQAPFTGELFF. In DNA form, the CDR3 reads TGTGCCAGTACCGCCCTCCCGGGACAAGCCCCGTTCACCGGGGAGCTGTTTTTT. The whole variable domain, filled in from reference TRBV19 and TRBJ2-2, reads DGGITQSPKYLFRKEGQNVTLSCEQNLNHDAMYWYRQDPGQGLRLIYYSQIVNDFQKGDIAEGYSVSREKKESFPLTVTSAQKNPTAFYLCASTALPGQAPFTGELFFGEGSRLTVL.

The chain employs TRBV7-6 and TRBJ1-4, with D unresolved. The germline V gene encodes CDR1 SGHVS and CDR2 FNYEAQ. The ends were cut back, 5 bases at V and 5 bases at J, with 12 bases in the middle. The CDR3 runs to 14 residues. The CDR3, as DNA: TGTGCCAGCAGCGCTAAGTTGAGAAATGAAAAACTGTTTTTT. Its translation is CASSAKLRNEKLFF.

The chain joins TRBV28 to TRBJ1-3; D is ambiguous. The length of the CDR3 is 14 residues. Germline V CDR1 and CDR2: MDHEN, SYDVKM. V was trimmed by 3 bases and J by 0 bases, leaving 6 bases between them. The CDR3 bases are TGTGCCAGCAGTTTCTTAAGCTCTGGAAACACCATATATTTT. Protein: CASSFLSSGNTIYF.

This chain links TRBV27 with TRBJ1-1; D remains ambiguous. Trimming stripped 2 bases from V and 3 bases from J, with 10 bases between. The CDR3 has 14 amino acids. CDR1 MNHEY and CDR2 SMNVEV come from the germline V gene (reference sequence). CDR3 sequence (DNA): TGTGCCAGCAGTTTAGGTCGCCGGGACACTGAAGCTTTCTTT. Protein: CASSLGRRDTEAFF.

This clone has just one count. In DNA, the CDR3 is TGTGCCAGCAGAGTTGGAGAGACCCAGTACTTC. Translated: CASRVGETQYF. The chain is built from TRBV7-9 and TRBJ2-5; no definite D call. Trimming shortened V by 6 bases and J by 4 bases, and 6 bases separated the two germline ends. CDR3 length equals 11 residues. In germline, CDR1 is SEHNR, CDR2 FQNEAQ (reference sequence).

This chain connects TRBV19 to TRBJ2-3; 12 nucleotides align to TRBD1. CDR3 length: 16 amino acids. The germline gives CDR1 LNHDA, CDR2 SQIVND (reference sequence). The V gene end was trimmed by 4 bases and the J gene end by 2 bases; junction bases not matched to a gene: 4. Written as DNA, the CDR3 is TGTGCCAGTAGTACGGGACAGGGGGCTTTCACAGATACGCAGTATTTT. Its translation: CASSTGQGAFTDTQYF.

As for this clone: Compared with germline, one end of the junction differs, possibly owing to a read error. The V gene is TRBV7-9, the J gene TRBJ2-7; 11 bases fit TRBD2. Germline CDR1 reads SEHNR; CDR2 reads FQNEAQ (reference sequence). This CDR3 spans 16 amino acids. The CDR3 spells CASSLAGGTSGAPRDF. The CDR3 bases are TGTGCCAGCAGCTTAGCTGGTGGGACTAGCGGAGCCCCCCGTGACTTC.

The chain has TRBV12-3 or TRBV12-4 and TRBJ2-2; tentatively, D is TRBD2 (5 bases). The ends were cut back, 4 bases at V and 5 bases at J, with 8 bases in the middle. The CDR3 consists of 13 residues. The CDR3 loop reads CASSSAGTGELFF. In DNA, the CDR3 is TGTGCCAGCAGTTCCGCGGGTACCGGGGAGCTGTTTTTT.

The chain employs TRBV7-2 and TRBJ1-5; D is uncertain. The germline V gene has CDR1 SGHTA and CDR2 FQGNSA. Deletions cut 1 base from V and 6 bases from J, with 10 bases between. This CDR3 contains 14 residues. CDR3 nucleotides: TGTGCCAGCAGCTTAGTAGGTCCAAGTCAGCCCCAGCATTTT. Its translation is CASSLVGPSQPQHF.

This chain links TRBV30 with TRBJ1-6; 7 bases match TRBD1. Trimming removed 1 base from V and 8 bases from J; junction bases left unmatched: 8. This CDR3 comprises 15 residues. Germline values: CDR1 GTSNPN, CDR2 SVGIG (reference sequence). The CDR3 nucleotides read TGTGCCTGGAGTGCCTTGACAGGGCCGGATTCACCCCTCCACTTT. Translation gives CAWSALTGPDSPLHF.

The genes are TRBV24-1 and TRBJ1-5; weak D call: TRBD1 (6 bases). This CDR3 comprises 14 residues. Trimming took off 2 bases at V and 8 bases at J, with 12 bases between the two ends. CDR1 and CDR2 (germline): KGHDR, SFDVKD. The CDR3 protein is CATSDWGAGEPQHF. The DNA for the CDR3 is TGTGCCACCAGTGATTGGGGGGCAGGGGAGCCCCAGCATTTT.